This TCR beta chain is from a study of CD8 T cells in Susac syndrome. Reverse transcription used roughly 0.5 to 1 ug RNA and random hexamers. TCRdb reprocessed the immunoSEQ multiplex PCR reads via MiXCR and lists one record per CDR3 protein. This table holds about 300,000 distinct CDR3 sequences, roughly nine tenths found once. The germline gives CDR1 SQVTM, CDR2 ANQGSEA. Trimming stripped 7 bases from V and 1 base from J, with 19 bases between. This CDR3 is built from 15 residues. This TCR derives from a human donor with multiple sclerosis. The sample comprised CD4+ T cells from PBMCs. This sequence joins TRBV29-1 and TRBJ1-1, with D possibly being TRBD1 (6 bases). CDR3 region: CSAGGQGGRNTEAFF. As DNA, the CDR3 is TGCAGCGCCGGGGGGCAGGGTGGAAGGAACACTGAAGCTTTCTTT.